This T cell receptor (beta chain) was captured in a study of glioma-infiltrating T cells after dendritic cell vaccination. The wider study: Glioblastoma patients came from Phase I and II dendritic cell vaccination trials.

With 6 bases clipped from V and 5 bases from J, the junction kept 9 bases outside the gene matches. The CDR3 runs to 15 residues. The germline CDR1 and CDR2 sequences are LGHNA and YSLEER. Noted time point: after dendritic cell vaccination, including at tumor progression/relapse. Dendritic cells derived from monocytes and pulsed with autologous tumor lysate formed the vaccine. Between about 2002 and 2013, patients got autologous tumor lysate-pulsed dendritic cell vaccines. Patients received three intradermal dendritic cell vaccine injections at biweekly intervals. TCRB CDR3 was amplified from 2 ug genomic DNA or less. This table comes from immunoSEQ multiplex PCR, and its TCRdb copy is limited to in-frame clones, with some not included. The sample yields 2,000 to 2,500 clones, roughly 79% seen once.

The source was tumor tissue, collected after dendritic cell vaccination. The TCR comes from a human donor with glioblastoma. The chain has TRBV4-3 and TRBJ2-5, with TRBD2 identical over 10 bases. CDR3: CASSRALAGVETQYF. CDR3 in DNA: TGCGCCAGCAGTAGGGCGCTAGCGGGAGTTGAGACCCAGTACTTC.